A selection of T cell receptor beta chains follows, all from one sample in a study of shared clonotypes between healthy human individuals. Profiled with immunoSEQ multiplex PCR; TCRdb holds only in-frame clones, not every one. Of some 2 million clones listed, just under 95% are singletons. Sequences were obtained from naive CD8+ T cells sorted from blood. The source of these receptors is a man in his late teens or twenties in good health. Both conserved end residues are part of each CDR3. Each record gives: J gene, CDR3 length, V gene, D gene, CDR3 protein, CDR3 DNA. A D gene is named only where the DNA matches it firmly.

>TRBJ2-7|12|TRBV14|NA
CASSRTPYEQYF
TGTGCCAGCAGCCGGACCCCCTACGAGCAGTACTTC
>TRBJ2-3|16|TRBV5-1|NA
CASSHYREGSTDTQYF
TGCGCCAGCAGCCACTACCGAGAAGGGAGCACAGATACGCAGTATTTT
>TRBJ2-7|14|TRBV7-8|TRBD2
CASSSLAGDYEQYF
TGTGCCAGCAGCTCACTAGCGGGGGACTACGAGCAGTACTTC
>TRBJ1-1|15|TRBV5-4|NA
CASSPTRGWNTEAFF
TGTGCCAGCAGCCCAACCAGGGGATGGAACACTGAAGCTTTCTTT
>TRBJ2-7|13|TRBV11-1|NA
CASSPGASYEQYF
TGTGCCAGCAGCCCAGGGGCCTCCTACGAGCAGTACTTC
>TRBJ2-3|13|TRBV2|NA
CASNHPYTDTQYF
TGTGCCAGCAATCACCCGTACACAGATACGCAGTATTTT
>TRBJ2-7|15|TRBV7-9|NA
CASSSPGQGSYEQYF
TGTGCCAGCAGCTCACCGGGGCAGGGAAGCTACGAGCAGTACTTC
>TRBJ2-3|15|TRBV29-1|NA
CSGSSDYLYTDTQYF
TGCAGCGGATCGTCGGACTACTTATACACAGATACGCAGTATTTT
>TRBJ2-1|15|TRBV27|TRBD2
CASSSVAGGQDEQFF
TGTGCCAGCAGTTCGGTAGCGGGGGGGCAAGATGAGCAGTTCTTC
>TRBJ2-7|15|TRBV5-1|TRBD1
CASSPGTGWGDEQYF
TGCGCCAGCAGCCCGGGGACAGGGTGGGGAGACGAGCAGTACTTC
>TRBJ2-1|17|TRBV14|NA
CASSQDPGESSYNEQFF
TGTGCCAGCAGCCAAGATCCGGGAGAGAGCTCCTACAATGAGCAGTTCTTC